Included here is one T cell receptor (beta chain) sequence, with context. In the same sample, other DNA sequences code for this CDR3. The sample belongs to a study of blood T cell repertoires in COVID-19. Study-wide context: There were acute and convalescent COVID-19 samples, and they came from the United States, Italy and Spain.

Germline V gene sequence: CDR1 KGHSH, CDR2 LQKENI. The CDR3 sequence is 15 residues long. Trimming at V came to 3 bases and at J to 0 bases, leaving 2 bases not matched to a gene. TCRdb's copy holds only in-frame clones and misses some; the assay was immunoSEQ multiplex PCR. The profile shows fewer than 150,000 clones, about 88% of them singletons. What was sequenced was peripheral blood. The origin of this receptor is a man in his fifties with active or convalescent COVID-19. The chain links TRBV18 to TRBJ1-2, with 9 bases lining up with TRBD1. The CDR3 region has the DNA TGTGCCAGCTCACCTGGGACAGGGACTAACTATGGCTACACCTTC. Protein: CASSPGTGTNYGYTF.